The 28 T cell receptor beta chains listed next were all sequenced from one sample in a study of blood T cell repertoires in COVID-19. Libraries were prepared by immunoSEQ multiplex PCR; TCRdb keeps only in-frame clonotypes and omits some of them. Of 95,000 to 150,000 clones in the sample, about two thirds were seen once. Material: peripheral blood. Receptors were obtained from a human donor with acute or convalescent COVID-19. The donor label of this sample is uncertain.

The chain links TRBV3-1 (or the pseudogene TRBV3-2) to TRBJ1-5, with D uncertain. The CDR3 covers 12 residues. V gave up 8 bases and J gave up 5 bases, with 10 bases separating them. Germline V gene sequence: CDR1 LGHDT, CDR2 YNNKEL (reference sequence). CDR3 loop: CASGGRHQPQHF. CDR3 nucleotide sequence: TGTGCCAGCGGCGGGCGTCATCAGCCCCAGCATTTT.

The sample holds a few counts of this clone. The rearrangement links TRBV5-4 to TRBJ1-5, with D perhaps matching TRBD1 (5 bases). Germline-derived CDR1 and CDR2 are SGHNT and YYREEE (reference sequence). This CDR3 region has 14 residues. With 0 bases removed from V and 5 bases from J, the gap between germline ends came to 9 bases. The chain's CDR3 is CASSLGGGDQPQHF. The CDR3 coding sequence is TGTGCCAGCAGCTTGGGGGGAGGGGATCAGCCCCAGCATTTT. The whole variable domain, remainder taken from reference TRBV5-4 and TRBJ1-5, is ETGVTQSPTHLIKTRGQQVTLRCSSQSGHNTVSWYQQALGQGPQFIFQYYREEENGRGNFPPRFSGLQFPNYSSELNVNALELDDSALYLCASSLGGGDQPQHFGDGTRLSIL.

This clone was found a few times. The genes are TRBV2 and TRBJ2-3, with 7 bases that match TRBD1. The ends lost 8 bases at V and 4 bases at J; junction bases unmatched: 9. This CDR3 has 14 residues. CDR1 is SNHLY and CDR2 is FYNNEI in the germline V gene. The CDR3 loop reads CASHRDSVADTQYF. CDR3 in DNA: TGTGCCAGCCACCGGGACAGTGTCGCAGATACGCAGTATTTT.

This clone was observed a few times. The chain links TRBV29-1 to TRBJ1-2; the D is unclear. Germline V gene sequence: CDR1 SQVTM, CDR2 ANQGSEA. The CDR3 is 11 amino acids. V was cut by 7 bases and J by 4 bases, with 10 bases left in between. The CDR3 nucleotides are TGCAGCGCCGAGAGAGGCTATGGCTACACCTTC. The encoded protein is CSAERGYGYTF.

The CDR3 loop reads CASSPMAGYEQYF. In DNA form, the CDR3 reads TGTGCCAGCAGCCCTATGGCGGGATACGAGCAGTACTTC. The chain is built from TRBV7-3 and TRBJ2-7; D may be TRBD2 (6 bases). From germline, CDR1 is SGHTA and CDR2 FQGTGA. The CDR3 consists of 13 residues. The germline V and J ends were trimmed by 5 bases and 4 bases, with 12 bases remaining between them. The whole variable domain, filled in from reference TRBV7-3 and TRBJ2-7, reads GAGVSQTPSNKVTEKGKYVELRCDPISGHTALYWYRQSLGQGPEFLIYFQGTGAADDSGLPNDRFFAVRPEGSVSTLKIQRTERGDSAVYLCASSPMAGYEQYFGPGTRLTVT.

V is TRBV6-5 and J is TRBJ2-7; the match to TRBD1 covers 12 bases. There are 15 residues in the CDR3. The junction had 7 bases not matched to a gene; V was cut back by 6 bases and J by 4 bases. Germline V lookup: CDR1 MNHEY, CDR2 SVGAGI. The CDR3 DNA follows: TGTGCCAGCAGGGGACCGGGACAGGGGGCTTACGAGCAGTACTTC. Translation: CASRGPGQGAYEQYF.

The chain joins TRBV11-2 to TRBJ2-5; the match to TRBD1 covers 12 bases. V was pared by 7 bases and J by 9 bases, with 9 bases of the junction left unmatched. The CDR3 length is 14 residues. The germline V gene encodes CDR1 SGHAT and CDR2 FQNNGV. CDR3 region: CASTRDRGRQAQYF. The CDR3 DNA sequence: TGTGCCAGCACCCGGGACAGGGGGCGTCAGGCCCAGTACTTC.

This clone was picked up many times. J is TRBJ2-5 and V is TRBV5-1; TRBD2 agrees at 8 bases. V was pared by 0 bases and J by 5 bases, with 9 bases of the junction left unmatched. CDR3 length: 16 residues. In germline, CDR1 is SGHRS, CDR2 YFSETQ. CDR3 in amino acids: CASSLETGGAWETQYF. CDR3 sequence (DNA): TGCGCCAGCAGCTTGGAGACCGGGGGGGCTTGGGAGACCCAGTACTTC.

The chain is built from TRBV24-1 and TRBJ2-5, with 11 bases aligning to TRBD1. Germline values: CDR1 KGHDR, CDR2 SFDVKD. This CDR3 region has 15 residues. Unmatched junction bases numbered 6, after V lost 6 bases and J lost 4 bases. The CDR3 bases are TGTGCCACCAGTACCGGGACAGGGGGGGGAGAGACCCAGTACTTC. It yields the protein CATSTGTGGGETQYF.

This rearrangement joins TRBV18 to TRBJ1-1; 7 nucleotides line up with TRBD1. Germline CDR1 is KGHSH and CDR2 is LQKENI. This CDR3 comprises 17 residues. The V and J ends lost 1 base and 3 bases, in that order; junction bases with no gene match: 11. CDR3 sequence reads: CASSPRDSRGSYTEAFF. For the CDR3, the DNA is TGTGCCAGCTCACCACGGGACAGCCGTGGGTCATACACTGAAGCTTTCTTT.

The CDR3 region has the DNA TGTGCCAGCAAGGCTGGACACCTCAACACCGGGGAGCTGTTTTTT. Residues: CASKAGHLNTGELFF. This chain connects TRBV6-5 to TRBJ2-2, with D perhaps TRBD1 (5 bases). CDR3 size: 15 residues. V was shortened by 7 bases and J by 2 bases, with 14 bases between the two germline ends. Germline V gives CDR1 MNHEY, CDR2 SVGAGI.

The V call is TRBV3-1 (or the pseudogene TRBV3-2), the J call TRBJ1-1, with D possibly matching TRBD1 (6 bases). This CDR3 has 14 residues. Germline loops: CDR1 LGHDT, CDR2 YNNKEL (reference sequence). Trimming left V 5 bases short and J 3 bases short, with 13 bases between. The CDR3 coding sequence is TGTGCCAGCAGCGTCAGGGGTTCGGACACTGAAGCTTTCTTT. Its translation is CASSVRGSDTEAFF.

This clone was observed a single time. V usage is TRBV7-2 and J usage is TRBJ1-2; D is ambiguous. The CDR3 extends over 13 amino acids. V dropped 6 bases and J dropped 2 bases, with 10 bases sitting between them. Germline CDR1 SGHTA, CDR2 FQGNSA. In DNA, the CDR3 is TGTGCCAGCAGGCGTGGGCTGAACTATGGCTACACCTTC. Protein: CASRRGLNYGYTF.

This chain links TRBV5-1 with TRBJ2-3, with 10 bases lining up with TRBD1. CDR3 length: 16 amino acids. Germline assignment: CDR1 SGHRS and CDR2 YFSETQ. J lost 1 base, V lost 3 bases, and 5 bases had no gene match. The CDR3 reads CASSSGTGVGTDTQYF. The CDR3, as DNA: TGCGCCAGCAGCTCCGGGACAGGGGTGGGCACAGATACGCAGTATTTT.

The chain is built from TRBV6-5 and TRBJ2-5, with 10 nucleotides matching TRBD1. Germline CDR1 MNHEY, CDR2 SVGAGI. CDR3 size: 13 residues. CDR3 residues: CASDRGLRETQYF. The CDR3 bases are TGTGCTAGCGACAGGGGGCTGAGGGAGACCCAGTACTTC.

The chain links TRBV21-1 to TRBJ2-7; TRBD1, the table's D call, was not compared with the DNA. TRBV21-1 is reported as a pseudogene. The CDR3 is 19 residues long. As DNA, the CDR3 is TGTGCCAGCAGCAAAGGTAGGAGACAGGGCCGGCCATTTCCCTACGAGCAGTACGTC. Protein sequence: CASSKGRRQGRPFPYEQYV.

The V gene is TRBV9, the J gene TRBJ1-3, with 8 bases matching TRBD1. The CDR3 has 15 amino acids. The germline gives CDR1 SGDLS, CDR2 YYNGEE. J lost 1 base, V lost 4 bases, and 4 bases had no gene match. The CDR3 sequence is CASSSGGASGNTIYF. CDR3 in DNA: TGTGCCAGCAGCTCAGGGGGCGCATCTGGAAACACCATATATTTT.

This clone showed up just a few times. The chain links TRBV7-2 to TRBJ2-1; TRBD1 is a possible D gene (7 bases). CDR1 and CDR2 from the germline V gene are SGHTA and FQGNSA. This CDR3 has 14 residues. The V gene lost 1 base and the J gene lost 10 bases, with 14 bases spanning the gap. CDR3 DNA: TGTGCCAGCAGCTTAGGGAGGGGGCCAGACGAGCAGTTCTTC. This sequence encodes CASSLGRGPDEQFF.

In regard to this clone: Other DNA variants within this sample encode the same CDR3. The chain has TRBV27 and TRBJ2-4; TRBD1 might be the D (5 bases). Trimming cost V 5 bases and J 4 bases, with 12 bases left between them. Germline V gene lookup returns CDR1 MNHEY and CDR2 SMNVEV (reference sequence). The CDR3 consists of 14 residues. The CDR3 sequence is CASSHRQTKNIQYF. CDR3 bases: TGTGCCAGCAGTCACCGACAGACTAAAAACATTCAGTACTTC.

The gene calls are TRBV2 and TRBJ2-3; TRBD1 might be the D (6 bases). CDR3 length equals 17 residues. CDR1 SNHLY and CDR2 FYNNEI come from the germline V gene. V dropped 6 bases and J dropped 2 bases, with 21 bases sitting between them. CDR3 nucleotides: TGTGCCAGCAGCCCTGGAACAGGGAGAAGGGCCACAGATACGCAGTATTTT. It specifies CASSPGTGRRATDTQYF.

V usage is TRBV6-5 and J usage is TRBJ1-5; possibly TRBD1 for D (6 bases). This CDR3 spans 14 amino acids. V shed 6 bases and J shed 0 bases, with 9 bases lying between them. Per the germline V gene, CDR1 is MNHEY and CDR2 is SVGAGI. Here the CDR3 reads CASSGQHSNQPQHF. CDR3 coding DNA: TGTGCCAGCAGCGGACAGCATAGCAATCAGCCCCAGCATTTT.

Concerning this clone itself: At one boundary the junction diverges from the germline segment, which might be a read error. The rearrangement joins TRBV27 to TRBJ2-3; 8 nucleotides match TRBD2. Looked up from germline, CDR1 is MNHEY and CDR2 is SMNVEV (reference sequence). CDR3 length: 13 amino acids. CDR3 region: CATSSGEVDTQYF. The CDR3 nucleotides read TGTGCCACCAGTAGCGGGGAAGTTGATACGCAGTATTTT.

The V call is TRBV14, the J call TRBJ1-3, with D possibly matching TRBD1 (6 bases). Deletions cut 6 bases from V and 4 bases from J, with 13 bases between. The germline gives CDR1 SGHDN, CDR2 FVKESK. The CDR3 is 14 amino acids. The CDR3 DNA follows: TGTGCCAGCAGACCCCAGGGGCCGGGAAACACCATATATTTT. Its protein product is CASRPQGPGNTIYF.

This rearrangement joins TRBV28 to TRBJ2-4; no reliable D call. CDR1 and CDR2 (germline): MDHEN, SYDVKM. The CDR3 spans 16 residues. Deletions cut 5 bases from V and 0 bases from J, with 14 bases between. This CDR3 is CASSPLASLAKNIQYF. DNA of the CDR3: TGTGCCAGCAGTCCCTTAGCCAGTCTAGCCAAAAACATTCAGTACTTC.

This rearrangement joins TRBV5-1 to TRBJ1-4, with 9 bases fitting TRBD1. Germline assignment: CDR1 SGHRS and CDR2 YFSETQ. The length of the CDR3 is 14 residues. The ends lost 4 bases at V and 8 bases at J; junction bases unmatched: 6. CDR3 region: CASSHGDREEKLFF. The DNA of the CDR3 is TGCGCCAGCAGCCACGGGGACAGGGAGGAAAAACTGTTTTTT.

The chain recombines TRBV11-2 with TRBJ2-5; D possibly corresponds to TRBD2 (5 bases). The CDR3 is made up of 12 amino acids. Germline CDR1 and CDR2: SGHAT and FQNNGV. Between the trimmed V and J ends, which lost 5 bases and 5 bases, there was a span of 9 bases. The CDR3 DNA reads TGTGCCAGCAGCGGTCCGGGGGAGACCCAGTACTTC. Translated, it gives CASSGPGETQYF.

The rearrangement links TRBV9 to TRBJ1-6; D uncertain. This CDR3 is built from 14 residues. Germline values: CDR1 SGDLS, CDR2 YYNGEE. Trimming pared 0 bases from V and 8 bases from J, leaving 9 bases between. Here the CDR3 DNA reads TGTGCCAGCAGCGTAGGAACAGTTTATTCACCCCTCCACTTT. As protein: CASSVGTVYSPLHF.

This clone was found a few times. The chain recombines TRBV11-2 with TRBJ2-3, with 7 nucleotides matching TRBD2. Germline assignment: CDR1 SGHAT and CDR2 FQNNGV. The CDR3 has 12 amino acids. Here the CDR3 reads CAGGETTDTQYF. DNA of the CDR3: TGTGCGGGGGGGGAGACCACAGATACGCAGTATTTT.